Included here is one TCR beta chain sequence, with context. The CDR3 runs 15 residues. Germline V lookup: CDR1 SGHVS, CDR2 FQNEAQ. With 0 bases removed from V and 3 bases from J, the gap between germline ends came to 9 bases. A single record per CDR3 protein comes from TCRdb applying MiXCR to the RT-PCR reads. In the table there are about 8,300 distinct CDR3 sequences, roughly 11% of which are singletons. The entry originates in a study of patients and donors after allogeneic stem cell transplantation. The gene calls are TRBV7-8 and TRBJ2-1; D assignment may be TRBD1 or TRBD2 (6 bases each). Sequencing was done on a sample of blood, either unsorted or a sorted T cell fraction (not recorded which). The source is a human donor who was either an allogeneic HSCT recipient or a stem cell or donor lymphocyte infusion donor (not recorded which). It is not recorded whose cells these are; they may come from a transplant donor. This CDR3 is CASSLAGGIYNEQFF. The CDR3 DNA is TGTGCCAGCAGCTTAGCGGGGGGCATCTACAATGAGCAGTTCTTC.